A selection of T cell receptor beta chains follows, all from one sample in a study of metastatic and nonmetastatic thyroid tumors. With MiXCR, TCRdb called clones anew from the PCR reads. The sample contains around 13,000 clones, around 20% of which appear only once. Sequencing was done on a sample of adjacent normal tissue. The origin of the receptors is a female donor with papillary thyroid cancer or a benign thyroid nodule (not recorded which). Some clones in this sample may be carry-over from other donors' samples. Both conserved end residues are part of each CDR3. Each record gives: D gene, clone size, J gene, V gene, CDR3 protein, CDR3 DNA. D genes are given only for firm matches. A clone size is listed for some rows: how often the clone was seen (once, few, many), or a class if it is expanded.

d_gene: NA; abundance: NA; j_gene: TRBJ2-7; v_gene: TRBV12-3/TRBV12-4; CDR3aa: CASSFTGTGKLAGFSYEQYF; CDR3nt: TGTGCCAGCAGTTTCACCGGGACAGGGAAACTAGCGGGATTCTCCTACGAGCAGTACTTC
d_gene: TRBD1; abundance: many; j_gene: TRBJ1-6; v_gene: TRBV28; CDR3aa: CASSLTGNSPLHF; CDR3nt: TGTGCCAGCAGTCTGACAGGGAATTCACCCCTCCACTTT
d_gene: NA; abundance: few; j_gene: TRBJ2-7; v_gene: TRBV6-5; CDR3aa: CASSPTSRAPPQPYEQYF; CDR3nt: TGTGCCAGCAGCCCTACTTCTAGGGCCCCACCGCAACCCTACGAGCAGTACTTC
d_gene: NA; abundance: few; j_gene: TRBJ1-1; v_gene: TRBV12-3/TRBV12-4; CDR3aa: CASSLYGAEAFF; CDR3nt: TGTGCCAGCAGTTTATATGGGGCGGAAGCTTTCTTT
d_gene: TRBD2; abundance: NA; j_gene: TRBJ2-1; v_gene: TRBV7-7; CDR3aa: CASSPTSGGSNEQFF; CDR3nt: TGTGCTAGCAGCCCTACTAGCGGGGGGAGCAATGAGCAGTTCTTC
d_gene: TRBD2; abundance: few; j_gene: TRBJ2-3; v_gene: TRBV6-2/TRBV6-3; CDR3aa: CASTTAGGPTDTQYF; CDR3nt: TGTGCCAGCACCACAGCGGGGGGGCCCACAGATACGCAGTATTTT
d_gene: TRBD1; abundance: NA; j_gene: TRBJ1-1; v_gene: TRBV28; CDR3aa: CASSSPLYLYRDRGRGTEAFF; CDR3nt: TGTGCCAGCAGTTCTCCACTGTACCTGTACCGGGACAGGGGGCGCGGGACTGAAGCTTTCTTT
d_gene: NA; abundance: NA; j_gene: TRBJ1-1; v_gene: TRBV7-9; CDR3aa: CASSFLTGMNTEAFF; CDR3nt: TGTGCCAGCAGCTTCCTCACAGGCATGAACACTGAAGCTTTCTTT
d_gene: NA; abundance: once; j_gene: TRBJ2-7; v_gene: TRBV20-1; CDR3aa: CSARLTGRPYEQYF; CDR3nt: TGCAGTGCTAGATTAACGGGACGCCCCTACGAGCAGTACTTC
d_gene: TRBD1; abundance: few; j_gene: TRBJ2-7; v_gene: TRBV12-3/TRBV12-4; CDR3aa: CASSLPGQGVRKQYF; CDR3nt: TGTGCCAGCAGTCTTCCGGGACAGGGGGTTAGAAAGCAGTACTTC
d_gene: NA; abundance: NA; j_gene: TRBJ1-2; v_gene: TRBV18; CDR3aa: CASSPQGERRRDYGYTF; CDR3nt: TGTGCCAGCTCACCACAGGGGGAAAGGAGACGGGACTATGGCTACACCTTC
d_gene: NA; abundance: NA; j_gene: TRBJ1-2; v_gene: TRBV27; CDR3aa: CASSPAYGYTF; CDR3nt: TGTGCCAGCAGTCCAGCTTATGGCTACACCTTC
d_gene: NA; abundance: NA; j_gene: TRBJ2-2; v_gene: TRBV5-1; CDR3aa: CASSLIEVTGELFF; CDR3nt: TGCGCCAGCAGCTTGATTGAGGTTACCGGGGAGCTGTTTTTT
d_gene: NA; abundance: once; j_gene: TRBJ1-5; v_gene: TRBV5-1; CDR3aa: CASSLGYGGAGNQPQHF; CDR3nt: TGCGCCAGCAGCTTGGGGTATGGGGGCGCAGGCAATCAGCCCCAGCATTTT
d_gene: NA; abundance: many; j_gene: TRBJ1-5; v_gene: TRBV5-4; CDR3aa: CASSAGGDQPQHF; CDR3nt: TGTGCCAGCAGCGCGGGGGGAGATCAGCCCCAGCATTTT
d_gene: TRBD1; abundance: NA; j_gene: TRBJ1-2; v_gene: TRBV29-1; CDR3aa: CSFEDPGQGTYCYTF; CDR3nt: TGCAGCTTTGAAGACCCGGGACAGGGGACTTATTGCTACACCTTC
d_gene: NA; abundance: NA; j_gene: TRBJ1-2; v_gene: TRBV5-6; CDR3aa: CASSITGYLLYYGYTF; CDR3nt: TGTGCCAGCTCCATTACCGGGTACCTCTTATATTATGGCTACACCTTC
d_gene: NA; abundance: many; j_gene: TRBJ1-6; v_gene: TRBV5-4; CDR3aa: CASSLLYRERNSPLHF; CDR3nt: TGTGCCAGCAGCTTGTTGTACAGGGAGCGTAATTCACCCCTCCACTTT
d_gene: TRBD1; abundance: medium-sized; j_gene: TRBJ1-1; v_gene: TRBV12-3/TRBV12-4; CDR3aa: CASSQMRTGYNTEAFF; CDR3nt: TGTGCCAGCAGTCAAATGCGGACAGGGTACAACACTGAAGCTTTCTTT
d_gene: NA; abundance: medium-sized; j_gene: TRBJ2-3; v_gene: TRBV12-3/TRBV12-4; CDR3aa: CASSLLGGGFTDTQYF; CDR3nt: TGTGCCAGCAGTTTACTGGGGGGGGGCTTCACAGATACGCAGTATTTT
d_gene: NA; abundance: few; j_gene: TRBJ1-5; v_gene: TRBV6-5; CDR3aa: CASSSGVSARTQPQHF; CDR3nt: TGTGCCAGCAGTTCAGGTGTATCCGCTAGGACTCAGCCCCAGCATTTT
d_gene: NA; abundance: NA; j_gene: TRBJ1-1; v_gene: TRBV6-5; CDR3aa: CASSYEWVNSEAFF; CDR3nt: TGTGCCAGCAGTTACGAGTGGGTGAACTCTGAAGCCTTCTTT
d_gene: NA; abundance: medium-sized; j_gene: TRBJ2-1; v_gene: TRBV5-1; CDR3aa: CASSFGGSQNEQFF; CDR3nt: TGCGCCAGCAGCTTTGGGGGGAGCCAAAATGAGCAGTTCTTC
d_gene: TRBD1; abundance: few; j_gene: TRBJ1-1; v_gene: TRBV6-1; CDR3aa: CASSGRDRGKYTEAFF; CDR3nt: TGTGCCAGCAGTGGCCGGGACAGGGGCAAGTACACTGAAGCTTTCTTT
d_gene: NA; abundance: many; j_gene: TRBJ1-3; v_gene: TRBV10-3; CDR3aa: CAISGQGNTIYF; CDR3nt: TGTGCCATCAGCGGACAGGGAAACACCATATATTTT
d_gene: NA; abundance: NA; j_gene: TRBJ2-7; v_gene: TRBV28; CDR3aa: CASSPLYPSSYEQYF; CDR3nt: TGTGCCAGCAGTCCCCTCTACCCGAGCTCCTACGAGCAGTACTTC
d_gene: NA; abundance: medium-sized; j_gene: TRBJ1-1; v_gene: TRBV7-9; CDR3aa: CASSLVPGIIEAFF; CDR3nt: TGTGCCAGCAGCTTAGTCCCCGGGATAATTGAAGCTTTCTTT
d_gene: NA; abundance: NA; j_gene: TRBJ2-2; v_gene: TRBV12-3/TRBV12-4; CDR3aa: CASTLGGNTGELFF; CDR3nt: TGTGCCAGCACCTTAGGAGGCAACACCGGGGAGCTGTTTTTT
d_gene: TRBD2; abundance: medium-sized; j_gene: TRBJ2-3; v_gene: TRBV7-2; CDR3aa: CASSSDGGGTDTQYF; CDR3nt: TGTGCCAGCAGTTCAGACGGCGGGGGGACAGATACGCAGTATTTT
d_gene: NA; abundance: many; j_gene: TRBJ1-5; v_gene: TRBV5-1; CDR3aa: CASSLAGNSNQPQHF; CDR3nt: TGCGCCAGCAGCTTGGCAGGGAATAGCAATCAGCCCCAGCATTTT
d_gene: NA; abundance: few; j_gene: TRBJ2-5; v_gene: TRBV10-1; CDR3aa: CASSARTDSQETQYF; CDR3nt: TGCGCCAGCAGTGCCCGGACGGACAGTCAAGAGACCCAGTACTTC
d_gene: NA; abundance: many; j_gene: TRBJ2-3; v_gene: TRBV7-8; CDR3aa: CASSRKSADTQYF; CDR3nt: TGTGCCAGCAGCCGAAAGAGCGCAGATACGCAGTATTTT